This TCR beta chain was obtained from a study of T cells in Graves' hyperthyroidism and ophthalmopathy. Overall study results and limits: Among thyroid clonotypes expanded above 0.001, most also appeared in blood.

Amplified TCR beta CDR3 regions came from RNA transcripts. HTBI primers were employed in a first-round RT-PCR of the TCR CDR3. MiXCR, run by TCRdb on the multiplex PCR reads, gives a single entry per CDR3 protein. The sample has around 360,000 distinct CDR3 sequences; 12% to 15% are singletons. This clonotype was counted at least ten times. Its antigen is as yet unknown. The CDR3 is 14 residues long. From germline, CDR1 is GTSNPN and CDR2 SVGIG (reference sequence). V was cut by 1 base and J by 4 bases, with 14 bases left in between. Sequences were obtained from blood. The J gene is TRBJ2-7, the V gene TRBV30; D gene unclear. The sequence derives from a woman aged 60-70 years with Graves' ophthalmopathy. The CDR3 is CAWSARDGWYEQYF. The CDR3 DNA reads as TGTGCCTGGAGTGCCCGTGACGGGTGGTACGAGCAGTACTTC.